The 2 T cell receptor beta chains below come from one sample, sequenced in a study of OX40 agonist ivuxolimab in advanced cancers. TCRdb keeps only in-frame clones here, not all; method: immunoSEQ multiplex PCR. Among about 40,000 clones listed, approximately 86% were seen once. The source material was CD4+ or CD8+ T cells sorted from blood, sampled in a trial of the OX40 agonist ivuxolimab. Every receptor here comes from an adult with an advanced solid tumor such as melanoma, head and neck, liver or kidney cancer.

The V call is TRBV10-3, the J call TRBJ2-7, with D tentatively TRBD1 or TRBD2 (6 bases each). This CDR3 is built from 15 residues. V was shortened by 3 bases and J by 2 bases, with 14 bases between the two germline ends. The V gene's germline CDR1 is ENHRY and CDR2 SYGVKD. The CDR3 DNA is TGTGCCATCAGTGATATTTTGGGGGGCACCTACGAGCAGTACTTC. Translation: CAISDILGGTYEQYF.

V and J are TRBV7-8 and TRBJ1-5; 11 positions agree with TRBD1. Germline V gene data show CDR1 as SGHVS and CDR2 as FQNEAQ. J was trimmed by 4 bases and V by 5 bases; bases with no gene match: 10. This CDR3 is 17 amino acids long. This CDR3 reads CASSPRFGTGGNQPQHF. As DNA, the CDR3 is TGTGCCAGCAGCCCCCGCTTCGGGACAGGGGGGAATCAGCCCCAGCATTTT. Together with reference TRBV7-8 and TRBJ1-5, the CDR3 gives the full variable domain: GAGVSQSPRYKVAKRGQDVALRCDPISGHVSLFWYQQALGQGPEFLTYFQNEAQLDKSGLPSDRFFAERPEGSVSTLKIQRTQQEDSAVYLCASSPRFGTGGNQPQHFGDGTRLSIL.